Each of the 21 T cell receptor beta chains below was sequenced from the same sample in a study of cytomegalovirus exposure and HLA in healthy donors. TCRdb's copy holds only in-frame clones and misses some; the assay was immunoSEQ multiplex PCR. The sample holds roughly 130,000 clones, 85% to 90% seen once. Sequencing used PBMCs. The receptors stem from a man younger than 40 in good health and CMV-seronegative.

The V gene is TRBV2, the J gene TRBJ2-3, with 9 bases lining up with TRBD1. Trimming removed 6 bases from V and 1 base from J; junction bases left unmatched: 8. The CDR3 spans 16 residues. In germline, CDR1 is SNHLY, CDR2 FYNNEI. The CDR3 bases are TGTGCCAGCAGGACTTACCGGGACAGGGGCACAGATACGCAGTATTTT. It yields the protein CASRTYRDRGTDTQYF. Full variable domain (remainder filled in from reference TRBV2 and TRBJ2-3): EPEVTQTPSHQVTQMGQEVILRCVPISNHLYFYWYRQILGQKVEFLVSFYNNEISEKSEIFDDQFSVERPDGSNFTLKIRSTKLEDSAMYFCASRTYRDRGTDTQYFGPGTRLTVL.

This clone appeared a single time. The V call is TRBV10-3, the J call TRBJ2-1; 8 bases are a match to TRBD1. The trim removed 5 bases at V and 8 bases at J, leaving 5 bases unmatched. There are 13 residues in the CDR3. CDR1 and CDR2 from the germline V gene are ENHRY and SYGVKD. The DNA for the CDR3 is TGTGCCATCAGTACCGACAGGGGACATGAGCAGTTCTTC. Amino acids: CAISTDRGHEQFF.

The chain recombines TRBV5-4 with TRBJ2-3; 7 positions match TRBD2. CDR1 is SGHNT and CDR2 is YYREEE in the germline V gene (reference sequence). V trimming: 2 bases; J trimming: 0 bases; junction bases outside the gene matches: 3. CDR3 size: 15 residues. CDR3 in amino acids: CASSFLAASTDTQYF. DNA of the CDR3: TGTGCCAGCAGCTTTCTAGCGGCCAGCACAGATACGCAGTATTTT.

The chain is built from TRBV6-1 and TRBJ1-3, with D unclear. The CDR3 runs 14 residues. Deletions cut 5 bases from V and 8 bases from J, with 16 bases between. The germline CDR1 and CDR2 sequences are MNHNS and SASEGT. CDR3 loop: CASSRGSVPDTIYF. In nucleotides, the CDR3 is TGTGCCAGCAGTCGAGGGTCGGTTCCTGACACCATATATTTT.

This chain links TRBV19 with TRBJ2-3; the D gene is possibly TRBD1 (5 bases). This CDR3 is 14 amino acids long. Germline loops: CDR1 LNHDA, CDR2 SQIVND (reference sequence). Trimming left V 7 bases short and J 2 bases short, with 13 bases between. The DNA of the CDR3 is TGTGCCAGTATGGACAAACTATACACAGATACGCAGTATTTT. Protein sequence: CASMDKLYTDTQYF.

For the CDR3, the DNA is TGTGCCAGCAGTGAATTGGGACAGCCCTACAATGAGCAGTTCTTC. Translated: CASSELGQPYNEQFF. This rearrangement joins TRBV6-1 to TRBJ2-1; 7 nucleotides match TRBD1. CDR3 length: 15 residues. V trimming: 2 bases; J trimming: 2 bases; junction bases outside the gene matches: 3. CDR1 and CDR2 (germline): MNHNS, SASEGT.

The chain is built from TRBV9 and TRBJ1-3, with TRBD1 as a possible D gene (5 bases). There are 13 residues in the CDR3. Between the trimmed V and J ends, which lost 3 bases and 9 bases, there was a span of 13 bases. Looked up from germline, CDR1 is SGDLS and CDR2 is YYNGEE. The CDR3 coding sequence is TGTGCCAGCAGCGCAGGGCTCCCGGCCACCATATATTTT. It encodes CASSAGLPATIYF.

CDR3 DNA sequence: TGTGCCAGCAGACCCCTGAGGTCGGCCTATGGCTACACCTTC. It encodes CASRPLRSAYGYTF. The rearrangement links TRBV2 to TRBJ1-2, with D uncertain. The CDR3 is 14 residues long. V was clipped by 6 bases and J by 4 bases, with 15 bases between them. The germline V gene has CDR1 SNHLY and CDR2 FYNNEI.

The CDR3 nucleotides are TGTGCCAGCTCACACCGAACACCTCCCGAGAACACTGAAGCTTTCTTT. It encodes CASSHRTPPENTEAFF. The chain carries TRBV18 and TRBJ1-1; D unclear. The CDR3 is made up of 16 amino acids. In germline, CDR1 is KGHSH, CDR2 LQKENI. Trimming pared 4 bases from V and 1 base from J, leaving 16 bases between.

This chain connects TRBV4-2 to TRBJ2-7; D is possibly TRBD2 (7 bases). Germline CDR1 LGHNA, CDR2 YNFKEQ. The ends were cut back, 0 bases at V and 3 bases at J, with 12 bases in the middle. This CDR3 spans 15 amino acids. CDR3: CASSQDWGGGYEQYF. The DNA for the CDR3 is TGTGCCAGCAGCCAAGATTGGGGGGGCGGCTACGAGCAGTACTTC.

The rearrangement joins TRBV12-5 to TRBJ2-3; D remains ambiguous. Trimming pared 0 bases from V and 2 bases from J, leaving 9 bases between. The CDR3 totals 15 residues. Germline values: CDR1 LGHNT, CDR2 FRNRAP. The CDR3, as DNA: TGTGCTAGTGGTTTGGTACATCAATCCACAGATACGCAGTATTTT. Its translation: CASGLVHQSTDTQYF.

The V gene is TRBV4-3, the J gene TRBJ1-2, with TRBD1 as a possible D gene (5 bases). This CDR3 spans 18 amino acids. V lost 0 bases, J lost 0 bases, and 17 bases lay in between. From germline, CDR1 is LGHNA and CDR2 YSLEER. The CDR3 region has the DNA TGCGCCAGCAGCCAAGATAAGGGAGGGGCGAGATCTAACTATGGCTACACCTTC. It specifies CASSQDKGGARSNYGYTF.

The chain employs TRBV7-3 and TRBJ2-2; D is undetermined. Trimming removed 5 bases from V and 2 bases from J, with 3 bases in between. The germline gives CDR1 SGHTA, CDR2 FQGTGA. This CDR3 contains 12 residues. The CDR3 here is CASSLNTGELFF. DNA of the CDR3: TGTGCCAGCAGCCTTAACACCGGGGAGCTGTTTTTT.

This sequence joins TRBV29-1 and TRBJ2-3, with D possibly matching TRBD2 (6 bases). The ends were cut back, 7 bases at V and 2 bases at J, with 16 bases in the middle. CDR1 is SQVTM, CDR2 ANQGSEA, per germline. This CDR3 comprises 14 residues. The CDR3 loop is CSAEGLGVTDTQYF. The DNA of the CDR3 is TGCAGCGCCGAGGGACTGGGAGTCACAGATACGCAGTATTTT.

For the CDR3, the DNA is TGTGCCAGCAGTGAATCAGGATATAGCAATCAGCCCCAGCATTTT. This encodes CASSESGYSNQPQHF. The gene calls are TRBV25-1 and TRBJ1-5, with D unresolved. Looked up from germline, CDR1 is MGHDK and CDR2 is SYGVNS. This CDR3 has 15 residues. The V gene lost 1 base and the J gene lost 0 bases, with 7 bases spanning the gap.

The chain joins TRBV7-6 to TRBJ2-7, with TRBD1 as a possible D gene (6 bases). The CDR3 extends over 16 amino acids. Germline CDR1 SGHVS, CDR2 FNYEAQ. V was shortened by 1 base and J by 0 bases, with 13 bases between the two germline ends. The CDR3 DNA sequence: TGTGCCAGCAGCTTAGTGAACAGGGCTAGCTCCTACGAGCAGTACTTC. Translating it yields CASSLVNRASSYEQYF. Full variable domain (missing parts from reference TRBV7-6 and TRBJ2-7): GAGVSQSPRYKVTKRGQDVALRCDPISGHVSLYWYRQALGQGPEFLTYFNYEAQQDKSGLPNDRFSAERPEGSISTLTIQRTEQRDSAMYRCASSLVNRASSYEQYFGPGTRLTVT.

The chain recombines TRBV4-2 with TRBJ2-1, with 12 bases lining up with TRBD2. Germline V gene sequence: CDR1 LGHNA, CDR2 YNFKEQ. V shed 1 base, J shed 7 bases, and the junction held 8 bases outside the gene matches. This CDR3 region has 17 residues. The CDR3 DNA reads as TGTGCCAGCAGCCAAGTCCTAGCGGGGGGGCCGAGGAATGAGCAGTTCTTC. Its translation: CASSQVLAGGPRNEQFF.

This chain connects TRBV7-9 to TRBJ1-1, with 9 bases that match TRBD1. The CDR3 sequence is 16 residues long. The ends lost 5 bases at V and 6 bases at J; junction bases unmatched: 13. CDR1 is SEHNR, CDR2 FQNEAQ, per germline (reference sequence). CDR3 nucleotide sequence: TGTGCCAGCAGCGTCAGGGACAGGGACCTGACGGCTGAAGCTTTCTTT. This gives the protein CASSVRDRDLTAEAFF.

The chain couples TRBV7-9 to TRBJ1-4; D might be TRBD1 (6 bases). CDR3 length: 14 residues. The V gene's germline CDR1 is SEHNR and CDR2 FQNEAQ (reference sequence). V lost 5 bases and J 4 bases, leaving 11 bases between the germline ends. CDR3 sequence (DNA): TGTGCCAGCAGCCCGACAGGACTTAATGAAAAACTGTTTTTT. Its protein product is CASSPTGLNEKLFF.

The J gene is TRBJ2-7, the V gene TRBV10-3, with TRBD1 matching over 11 bases. The CDR3 runs to 14 residues. The V gene's germline CDR1 is ENHRY and CDR2 SYGVKD. The J segment lost 1 base and the V segment lost 10 bases, leaving 6 bases of the junction unmatched. The CDR3 is CATMDRGPSYEQYF. As DNA, the CDR3 is TGTGCCACCATGGACAGGGGGCCTTCCTACGAGCAGTACTTC.

The chain links TRBV10-3 to TRBJ2-4; 7 bases agree with TRBD2. V shed 4 bases, J shed 0 bases, and the junction held 6 bases outside the gene matches. In germline, CDR1 is ENHRY, CDR2 SYGVKD. The CDR3 spans 16 residues. CDR3 nucleotide sequence: TGTGCCATCAGTGGGGGGGGGACCCTAGCCAAAAACATTCAGTACTTC. Encoded protein: CAISGGGTLAKNIQYF.